The 13 T cell receptor beta chains in this list originate from one sample, sequenced in a study of T cells in Graves' hyperthyroidism and ophthalmopathy. It was RNA transcripts that yielded the amplified TCR beta CDR3 regions. Carried out on the TCR CDR3, a first-round RT-PCR used the HTBI primer set. TCRdb analysed the multiplex PCR reads with MiXCR anew, one entry per CDR3 protein. Among a few hundred thousand distinct CDR3 sequences listed, approximately 15% were seen once. The sample was blood. The receptors were gathered from a woman aged 18-35 years with Graves' hyperthyroidism that later progressed to Graves' ophthalmopathy.

This clonotype was recorded a few times. V is TRBV7-3 and J is TRBJ2-3, with a possible D match to TRBD2 (6 bases). Germline values: CDR1 SGHTA, CDR2 FQGTGA. V lost 3 bases and J 3 bases, leaving 13 bases between the germline ends. The CDR3 runs to 15 residues. In DNA, the CDR3 is TGTGCCAGCAGCTTCGGTAGCGGCGTTACAGATACGCAGTATTTT. Amino acids: CASSFGSGVTDTQYF.

This clonotype was counted at least ten times. This rearrangement joins TRBV20-1 to TRBJ2-3; 10 nucleotides agree with TRBD2. V was clipped by 2 bases and J by 5 bases; unmatched bases: 7. This CDR3 comprises 15 residues. CDR1 DFQATT and CDR2 SNEGSKA come from the germline V gene (reference sequence). The CDR3 protein is CSARRPSGSGDTQYF. The DNA of the CDR3 is TGCAGTGCTAGAAGGCCTAGCGGGAGCGGAGATACGCAGTATTTT.

This clonotype was found a few times. J is TRBJ2-3 and V is TRBV7-9, with 9 bases that match TRBD1. V gave up 5 bases and J gave up 5 bases; unmatched junction bases: 8. CDR1 is SEHNR and CDR2 is FQNEAQ in the germline V gene (reference sequence). The CDR3 covers 15 residues. The CDR3 sequence: CASSPWDRVQDTQYF. DNA of the CDR3: TGTGCCAGCAGCCCCTGGGACAGGGTCCAAGATACGCAGTATTTT.

In this sample, this clonotype turned up many times. The V call is TRBV7-9, the J call TRBJ1-6; the match to TRBD1 covers 9 bases. V gave up 5 bases and J gave up 10 bases; unmatched junction bases: 12. This CDR3 contains 16 residues. Germline CDR1 is SEHNR and CDR2 is FQNEAQ (reference sequence). The CDR3 loop is CASSKQTGTGTSPLHF. CDR3 nucleotide sequence: TGTGCCAGCAGCAAGCAAACCGGGACAGGGACATCACCCCTCCACTTT.

This clonotype appeared a few times. V usage is TRBV7-6 and J usage is TRBJ2-1, with D possibly TRBD2 on 5 matching bases. CDR1 and CDR2 (germline): SGHVS, FNYEAQ. The CDR3 sequence is 15 residues long. The V and J ends lost 4 bases and 5 bases respectively, with 15 bases between them. CDR3 sequence (DNA): TGTGCCAGCAGCTCCATAACCGGACTCCACAATGAGCAGTTCTTC. Translating it yields CASSSITGLHNEQFF.

This clonotype was picked up many times. This chain joins TRBV7-2 and TRBJ2-5; 11 positions agree with TRBD2. CDR3 size: 19 residues. V was pared by 1 base and J by 4 bases, with 14 bases of the junction left unmatched. Germline V CDR1 and CDR2: SGHTA, FQGNSA. CDR3 sequence (DNA): TGTGCCAGCAGCTTAGTGGGGACCGGGACTAGCGGCCACCGAGAGACCCAGTACTTC. Residues: CASSLVGTGTSGHRETQYF.

The rearrangement uses TRBV6-2 or TRBV6-3 and TRBJ1-2; 10 bases line up with TRBD1. The CDR3 is 15 amino acids. The germline CDR1 and CDR2 sequences are MNHEY and SVGEGT. Germline trimming cut 4 bases from V and 6 bases from J; bases unmatched to any gene: 8. CDR3 sequence: CASSFWDRGTDGYTF. Here the CDR3 DNA reads TGTGCCAGCAGTTTCTGGGACAGGGGAACTGATGGCTACACCTTC.

The chain uses TRBV5-1 and TRBJ2-7; the D gene is possibly TRBD1 (6 bases). The CDR3 length is 14 residues. Germline lookup yields CDR1 SGHRS and CDR2 YFSETQ. Trimming removed 0 bases at V and 6 bases at J, with 13 bases between. The CDR3 is CASSLVGGLGEQYF. CDR3 bases: TGCGCCAGCAGCTTGGTTGGGGGCCTGGGCGAGCAGTACTTC.

In this sample, this clonotype turned up many times. The chain uses TRBV2 and TRBJ2-5; a weak D match, TRBD2 (5 bases). The CDR3 totals 16 residues. V lost 6 bases to trimming and J lost 5 bases, with 22 bases between them. From germline, CDR1 is SNHLY and CDR2 FYNNEI. The chain's CDR3 is CASRGVLTRKRETQYF. The CDR3 region has the DNA TGTGCCAGCAGGGGAGTTCTTACACGGAAGAGGGAGACCCAGTACTTC.

Ten or more counts support this clonotype. The chain joins TRBV28 to TRBJ1-6, with D hard to call. V shed 6 bases and J shed 9 bases, with 12 bases lying between them. CDR3 length: 13 residues. Germline-derived CDR1 and CDR2 are MDHEN and SYDVKM. The CDR3 coding sequence is TGTGCCAGCAGCCCGCGAAGCTTTTCACCCCTCCACTTT. Protein sequence: CASSPRSFSPLHF.

The chain carries TRBV19 and TRBJ1-5; a possible D gene is TRBD1 (5 bases). Germline CDR1 LNHDA, CDR2 SQIVND (reference sequence). V was pared by 7 bases and J by 1 base, with 17 bases between. The CDR3 is 16 residues long. The CDR3 loop is CASIQAGEGSNQPQHF. The CDR3 region has the DNA TGTGCCAGTATCCAGGCAGGTGAGGGGAGCAATCAGCCCCAGCATTTT.

This chain links TRBV18 with TRBJ1-2; D is perhaps TRBD1 (6 bases). CDR1 KGHSH and CDR2 LQKENI come from the germline V gene. The CDR3 spans 13 residues. Deletions cut 3 bases from V and 2 bases from J, with 7 bases between. The CDR3 here is CASSPQGNYGYTF. CDR3 nucleotide sequence: TGTGCCAGCTCACCTCAGGGGAACTATGGCTACACCTTC.

This clonotype was counted between two and nine times. The CDR3 DNA follows: TGCGCCAGCAGCCAAGGGCCTCTAGCGGGAGGGCACACCGGGGAGCTGTTTTTT. Translation gives CASSQGPLAGGHTGELFF. This chain connects TRBV4-1 to TRBJ2-2, with 12 bases lining up with TRBD2. Germline trimming cut 1 base from V and 3 bases from J; bases unmatched to any gene: 6. Germline CDR1 and CDR2: MGHRA and YSYEKL. This CDR3 region has 18 residues.